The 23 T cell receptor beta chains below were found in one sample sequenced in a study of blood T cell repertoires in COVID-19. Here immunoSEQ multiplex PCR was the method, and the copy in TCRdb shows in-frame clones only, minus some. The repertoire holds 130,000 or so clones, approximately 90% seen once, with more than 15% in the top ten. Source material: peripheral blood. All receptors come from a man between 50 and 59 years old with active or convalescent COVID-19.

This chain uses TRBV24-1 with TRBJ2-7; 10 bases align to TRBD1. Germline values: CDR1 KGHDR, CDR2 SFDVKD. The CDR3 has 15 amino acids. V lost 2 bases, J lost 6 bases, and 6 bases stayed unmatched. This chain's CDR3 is CATSDSRTGGFEQYF. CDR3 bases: TGTGCCACCAGTGATTCCCGGACAGGGGGGTTCGAGCAGTACTTC.

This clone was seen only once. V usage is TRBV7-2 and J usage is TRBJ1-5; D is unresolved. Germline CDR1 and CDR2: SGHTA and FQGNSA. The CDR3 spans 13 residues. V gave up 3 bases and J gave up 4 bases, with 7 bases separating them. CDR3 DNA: TGTGCCAGCAGCTTGTCTGCGAATCAGCCCCAGCATTTT. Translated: CASSLSANQPQHF.

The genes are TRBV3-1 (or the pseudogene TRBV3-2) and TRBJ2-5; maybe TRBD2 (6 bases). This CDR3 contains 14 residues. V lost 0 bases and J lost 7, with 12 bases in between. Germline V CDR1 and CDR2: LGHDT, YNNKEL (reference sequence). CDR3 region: CASSQDPVGGTQYF. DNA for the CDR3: TGTGCCAGCAGCCAAGATCCGGTGGGGGGGACCCAGTACTTC.

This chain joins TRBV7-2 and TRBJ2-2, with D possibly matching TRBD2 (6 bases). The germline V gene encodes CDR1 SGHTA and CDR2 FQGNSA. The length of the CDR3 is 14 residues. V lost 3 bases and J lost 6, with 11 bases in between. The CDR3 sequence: CASSFRTGAGELFF. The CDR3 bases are TGTGCCAGCAGCTTTCGGACGGGGGCCGGGGAGCTGTTTTTT. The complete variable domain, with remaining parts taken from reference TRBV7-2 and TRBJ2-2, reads GAGVSQSPSNKVTEKGKDVELRCDPISGHTALYWYRQSLGQGLEFLIYFQGNSAPDKSGLPSDRFSAERTGGSVSTLTIQRTQQEDSAVYLCASSFRTGAGELFFGEGSRLTVL.

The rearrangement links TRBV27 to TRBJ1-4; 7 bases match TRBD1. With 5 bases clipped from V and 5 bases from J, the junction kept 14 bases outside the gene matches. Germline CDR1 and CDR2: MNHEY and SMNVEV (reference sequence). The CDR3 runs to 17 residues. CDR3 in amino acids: CASSPRDSGLLNEKLFF. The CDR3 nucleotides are TGTGCCAGCAGTCCCCGGGACAGTGGTCTGCTAAATGAAAAACTGTTTTTT.

CDR3 nucleotides: TGTGCCACCAGCCTGGGAGGGGGCCAAGAGACCCAGTACTTC. Translated: CATSLGGGQETQYF. The rearrangement links TRBV15 to TRBJ2-5; D is perhaps TRBD2 (7 bases). V lost 5 bases and J lost 1, with 11 bases in between. The CDR3 has 14 residues. CDR1 is LNHNV, CDR2 YYDKDF, per germline (reference sequence).

CDR3 sequence (DNA): TGTGCCAGCAGTTTTTTACCCTACCCGGACATCGGAAACACCATATATTTT. This translates into CASSFLPYPDIGNTIYF. The chain combines TRBV28 with TRBJ1-3; TRBD1 is a possible D gene (5 bases). Germline CDR1 MDHEN, CDR2 SYDVKM. With 3 bases removed from V and 4 bases from J, the gap between germline ends came to 19 bases. The CDR3 has 17 amino acids.

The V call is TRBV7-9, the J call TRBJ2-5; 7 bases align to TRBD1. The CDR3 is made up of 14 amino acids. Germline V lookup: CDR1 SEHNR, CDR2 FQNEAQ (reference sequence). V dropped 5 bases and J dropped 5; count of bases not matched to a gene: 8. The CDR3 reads CASSMTGSLETQYF. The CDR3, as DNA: TGTGCCAGCAGCATGACAGGGTCCCTGGAGACCCAGTACTTC.

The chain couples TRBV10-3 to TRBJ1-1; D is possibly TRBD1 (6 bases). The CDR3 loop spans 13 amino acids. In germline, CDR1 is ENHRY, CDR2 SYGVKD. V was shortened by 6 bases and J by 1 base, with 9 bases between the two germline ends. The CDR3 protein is CAISPGANTEAFF. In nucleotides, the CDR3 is TGTGCCATCAGCCCAGGGGCGAACACTGAAGCTTTCTTT.

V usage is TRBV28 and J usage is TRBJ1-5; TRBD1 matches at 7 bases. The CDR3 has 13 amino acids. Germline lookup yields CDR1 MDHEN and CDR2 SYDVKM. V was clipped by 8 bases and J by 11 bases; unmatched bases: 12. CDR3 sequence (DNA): TGTGCCAGCGAGACAGGGAGATATCGGTCCCAGCATTTT. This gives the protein CASETGRYRSQHF.

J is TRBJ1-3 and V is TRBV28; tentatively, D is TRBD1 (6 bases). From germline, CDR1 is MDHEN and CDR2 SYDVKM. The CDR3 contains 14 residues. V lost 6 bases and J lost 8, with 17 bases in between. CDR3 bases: TGTGCCAGCAGGGCACAGGGTAGTGAAGACACCATATATTTT. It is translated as CASRAQGSEDTIYF. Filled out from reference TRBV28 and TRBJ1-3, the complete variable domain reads DVKVTQSSRYLVKRTGEKVFLECVQDMDHENMFWYRQDPGLGLRLIYFSYDVKMKEKGDIPEGYSVSREKKERFSLILESASTNQTSMYLCASRAQGSEDTIYFGEGSWLTVV.

CDR3 loop: CASSQSNRGREQYF. In nucleotides, the CDR3 is TGCGCCAGCAGTCAGTCGAACAGGGGACGCGAGCAGTACTTC. The V gene is TRBV23-1, the J gene TRBJ2-7, with 7 bases aligning to TRBD1. TRBV23-1 qualifies as an ORF whose function is uncertain. CDR3 size: 14 residues. J was trimmed by 6 bases and V by 3 bases; bases with no gene match: 8.

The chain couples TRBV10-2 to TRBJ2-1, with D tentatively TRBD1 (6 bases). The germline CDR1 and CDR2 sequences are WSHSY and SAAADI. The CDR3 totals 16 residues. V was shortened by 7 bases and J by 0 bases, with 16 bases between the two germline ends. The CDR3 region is CASTLQGPSSYNEQFF. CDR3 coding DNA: TGCGCCAGCACCCTACAGGGACCGAGCTCCTACAATGAGCAGTTCTTC.

CDR3 DNA: TGCAGCGTTGAAGAAGCACAGGGGACTGGCTACACCTTC. This translates into CSVEEAQGTGYTF. The chain recombines TRBV29-1 with TRBJ1-2; 7 bases line up with TRBD1. The V and J ends lost 0 bases and 7 bases, in that order; junction bases with no gene match: 5. CDR3 size: 13 residues. The germline V gene has CDR1 SQVTM and CDR2 ANQGSEA. Based on the CDR3 plus reference TRBV29-1 and TRBJ1-2, the full variable domain is SAVISQKPSRDICQRGTSLTIQCQVDSQVTMMFWYRQQPGQSLTLIATANQGSEATYESGFVIDKFPISRPNLTFSTLTVSNMSPEDSSIYLCSVEEAQGTGYTFGSGTRLTVV.

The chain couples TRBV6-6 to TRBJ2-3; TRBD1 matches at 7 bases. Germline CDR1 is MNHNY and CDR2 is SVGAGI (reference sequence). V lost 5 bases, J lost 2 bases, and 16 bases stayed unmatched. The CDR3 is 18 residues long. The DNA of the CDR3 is TGTGCCAGCAGTCCAGACAGGGCCCGATTCCTAGACACAGATACGCAGTATTTT. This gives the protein CASSPDRARFLDTDTQYF.

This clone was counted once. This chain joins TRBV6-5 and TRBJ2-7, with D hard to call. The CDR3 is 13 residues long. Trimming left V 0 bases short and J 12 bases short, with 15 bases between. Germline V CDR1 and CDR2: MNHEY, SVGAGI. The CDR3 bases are TGTGCCAGCAGTTACTCGAATCTGGCAAGATTGTACTTC. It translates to CASSYSNLARLYF.

The CDR3, as DNA: TGTGCCAGCAGTGGTCGGGACAGATCGGAGACCCAGTACTTC. Its protein product is CASSGRDRSETQYF. The chain joins TRBV27 to TRBJ2-5, with 7 bases matching TRBD1. Germline V lookup: CDR1 MNHEY, CDR2 SMNVEV (reference sequence). The CDR3 covers 14 residues. With V trimmed by 5 bases and J by 5 bases, 8 bases remained unmatched.

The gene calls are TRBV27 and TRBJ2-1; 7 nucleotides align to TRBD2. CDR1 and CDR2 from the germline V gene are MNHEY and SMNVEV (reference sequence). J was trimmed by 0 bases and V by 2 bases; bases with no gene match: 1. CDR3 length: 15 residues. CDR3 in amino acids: CASSLGGSSYNEQFF. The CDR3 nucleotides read TGTGCCAGCAGTTTAGGCGGGAGCTCCTACAATGAGCAGTTCTTC.

The CDR3 is CASSYKETQYF. The CDR3 nucleotides are TGTGCCAGCAGTTACAAAGAGACCCAGTACTTC. The gene calls are TRBV12-3 or TRBV12-4 and TRBJ2-5, with unresolved D. This CDR3 spans 11 amino acids. Between the trimmed V and J ends, which lost 4 bases and 3 bases, there was a span of 3 bases.

The CDR3 bases are TGTGCCAGCAGTTTAATAGGACTAGCGGGAGACTACGAGCAGTACTTC. This gives the protein CASSLIGLAGDYEQYF. The genes are TRBV28 and TRBJ2-7; 13 bases are shared with TRBD2. The CDR3 is 16 amino acids. V was pared by 2 bases and J by 3 bases, with 4 bases of the junction left unmatched. Germline-derived CDR1 and CDR2 are MDHEN and SYDVKM.

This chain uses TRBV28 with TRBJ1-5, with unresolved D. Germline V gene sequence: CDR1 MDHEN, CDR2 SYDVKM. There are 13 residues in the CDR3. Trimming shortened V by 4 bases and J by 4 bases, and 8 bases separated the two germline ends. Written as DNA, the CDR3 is TGTGCCAGCAGTTCCGGGTGGAATCAGCCCCAGCATTTT. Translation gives CASSSGWNQPQHF. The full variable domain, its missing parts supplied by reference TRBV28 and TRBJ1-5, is DVKVTQSSRYLVKRTGEKVFLECVQDMDHENMFWYRQDPGLGLRLIYFSYDVKMKEKGDIPEGYSVSREKKERFSLILESASTNQTSMYLCASSSGWNQPQHFGDGTRLSIL.

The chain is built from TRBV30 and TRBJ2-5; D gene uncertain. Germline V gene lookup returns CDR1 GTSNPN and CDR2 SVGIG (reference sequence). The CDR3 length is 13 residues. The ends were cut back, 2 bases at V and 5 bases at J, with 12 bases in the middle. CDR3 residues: CAWSKVAYETQYF. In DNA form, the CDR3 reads TGTGCCTGGAGTAAGGTAGCTTATGAGACCCAGTACTTC.

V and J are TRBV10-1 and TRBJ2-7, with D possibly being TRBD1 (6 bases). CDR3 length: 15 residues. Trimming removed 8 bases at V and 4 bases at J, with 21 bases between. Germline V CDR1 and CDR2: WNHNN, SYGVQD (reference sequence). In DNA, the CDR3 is TGCGCCAGCCTTCCCCGACATGACGACAGGTACGAGCAGTACTTC. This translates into CASLPRHDDRYEQYF.